Sequencing of this TCR beta chain was carried out in a study of regulatory T cells in long-lasting Graves disease (dated by TCRdb to the early 2020s). Turning to the overall study: Antithyroid drugs had been taken for less than 3 months by newly diagnosed Graves' disease patients. This study used TCR sequencing and RNA sequencing of peripheral blood to compare persistent Graves' disease patients against newly diagnosed Graves' disease patients. TCR sequencing covered 13 persistent and some 20 newly diagnosed Graves' disease patients, 33 samples in total. The study took place in China and was registered as a clinical trial. The paper's findings and limits, for the study overall: Because the primary lesion, thyroid tissue, could not be accessed, the study looked at peripheral blood alone. Preferential use of TRBV28, TRBJ1-2 and TRBJ2-5 was observed in persistent disease, whereas TRBV20-1 and TRBJ2-1 were favored in newly diagnosed disease. Compared with newly diagnosed patients, patients with persistent Graves' disease had lower TCR Shannon entropy and fewer highly expanded clones, which suggests clonal expansion. More public clonotypes were shared among persistent patients (around 3,000) than among newly diagnosed patients (966). Only the TCR beta chain was sequenced and analyzed. The authors noted that the small sample size was a limitation that may lower accuracy.

Reading the label with the study, this specimen's time point is: newly diagnosed GD, antithyroid drugs for less than 3 months. For both TCR sequencing and RNA sequencing, RNA was extracted from PBMCs in TRIzol. Graves' disease was diagnosed according to American Thyroid Association guidelines. Patients were recruited from an endocrinology department in Xi'an, China. Each patient gave about 8.1 milliliters of peripheral blood, collected in an EDTA anticoagulant tube. PBMCs were isolated by Ficoll Paque Plus density gradient separation without further T cell sorting. RNA quality was checked with an Agilent 2100 Bioanalyzer and agarose gel, and concentration with a NanoDrop 2000. The V end loses 6 bases and the J end loses 2 bases, and a stretch of 20 bases separates them. In the germline V gene (reference sequence), CDR1 corresponds to SGHNT and CDR2 to YYREEE. Spanning cysteine to phenylalanine, the CDR3 consists of 16 amino acids. Only CDR3 DNA is held: 48 bases, read in frame from base 1.

Of note for this clonotype: Its antigen specificity is not known. Nothing much larger sits one base from this clone, and base qualities are not available.

Library preparation employed multiplex PCR. The sample was run on an Illumina HiSeq 4000. TCR beta libraries were built with iRepertoire HTBI primers and Arm-PCR amplification of CDR3 regions. Before sequencing, the PCR products went through gel purification. Concerning the study's data processing: Gene usage analysis of CDR3 amino acid clonotypes used the approximately 62 TRBV and about 15 TRBJ segments found across samples. COPE and FqMerger were used to merge filtered high-quality paired reads into contigs. Contigs were aligned with BLAST to IMGT TRBV, TRBD and TRBJ reference genes, and CDR3 was defined per IMGT. Highly expanded clones were defined as clonotypes with a frequency above 0.1%. Shannon entropy served as the measure of repertoire diversity, while the Gini coefficient captured V-J evenness. Clonotypes shared by more than one individual were considered public. TCRdb itself trimmed the public reads at Q25 with fastp, ran MiXCR and retained productive beta chains. Each entry merges the rows of one CDR3 protein and shows their most common DNA and genes. The V and J calls and clone size are TCRdb's, not the authors'. The sample profile shows 600,000 to 650,000 distinct CDR3 sequences; approximately 15% of them were found once. The ten biggest clones cover 18% of the sample.

This sample was also put to use in a study of T cells in Graves' hyperthyroidism and ophthalmopathy. The second study reports: A patient counted as having stable Graves' hyperthyroidism if no progression to ophthalmopathy occurred over 18 months of follow-up. Hyperthyroidism patients were newly diagnosed, had a disease duration of under 2 months, and were aged 18 to 65 years. Any patient with an uncontrolled infection, another autoimmune disease, pregnancy or lactation was excluded. Diagnoses were established on the basis of clinical symptoms, serum thyroxine and TRAb, thyroid ultrasound, and orbital computed tomography. A first-round RT-PCR of the TCR CDR3 used the HTBI primer set with the Qiagen OneStep RT-PCR kit. Blood samples also contained most of the expanded thyroid clonotypes (frequency above 0.001), which suggests that blood repertoires may reflect thyroid immune responses. A model built on a 13 V-J signature distinguished ophthalmopathy from stable hyperthyroidism, reaching roughly 88% sensitivity and approximately 83% specificity in cross-validation and 80%/75% in testing. In validation, the model predicted progression to ophthalmopathy a median of approximately 6.6 months before onset, with 65% to 71% sensitivity and roughly 79% specificity. A discovery cohort of fewer than 110 patients, approximately 45 with Graves' ophthalmopathy and approximately 55 with stable Graves' hyperthyroidism, was used to find distinguishing TCR V-J signatures. Prospective prediction of ophthalmopathy was tested in an independent validation cohort of 18 to 20 hyperthyroidism patients and 15 to 17 patients who later progressed to ophthalmopathy. The approximately 100 discovery patients were divided at random into training and test sets in a 7:3 ratio. The study also compared thyroid tissue and blood T-cell repertoires from over 5 Graves' hyperthyroidism patients. Following sampling, methimazole starting at 30 mg daily was given to hyperthyroidism patients, and high-dose intravenous methylprednisolone was given to ophthalmopathy patients. A second multiplex PCR round built the libraries, followed by size selection and purification. Sequencing of the libraries was done on an Illumina HiSeq2000 using paired-end 100 bp reads. SOAPnuke was used to process the raw data, with reads discarded if the reads contained adapters or uncalled bases, had a mean Phred below 15, or lacked an exact constant-primer or identifier match. COPE v1.2.5 was used to merge the high-quality paired reads, and each unique nucleotide sequence was defined as a clonotype. MiTCR v1.1 was used to align clonotypes to the IMGT TRBV, TRBD and TRBJ reference segments. The analysis included only V-J combinations with a frequency above 0.0001, which together covered approximately 99% of the repertoires. A TCS score was defined as the ratio between F50 (clonal expansion) and ExV (chaos), using BLOSUM62-based TCRdist between CDR3 peptides within each V-J. Welch's t-statistics and random forest reduced around 510 V-J features to 13, which were used in a naive Bayes classifier (R e1071). No statistical method was used to fix the sample size in advance, and group allocation was not hidden from the investigators. The paper describes TCR Vbeta CDR3 sequencing of roughly 130 peripheral blood samples, made up of fewer than 50 ophthalmopathy patients, 70 to 75 hyperthyroidism patients and 17 progressor patients.

Recombination connected TRBV5-4 to TRBJ2-5; TRBD2 is a possible D gene, resting on 5 matching bases. This clonotype was sampled from a woman aged 25 to 39 with Graves disease. Donor details come from another sample of the same person, matched by shared clones. The specimen comprised peripheral blood mononuclear cells (PBMCs), sampled at new diagnosis, from a patient treated with antithyroid drugs. In nucleotides, the sequence is TGTGCCAGCACCTCATTGGTCGTTTCGGGGCAAGAGACCCAGTACTTC. Translated, this is CASTSLVVSGQETQYF.